The source of this T cell receptor beta chain is a study of cytomegalovirus exposure and HLA in healthy donors. Trimming took off 9 bases at V and 4 bases at J, with 15 bases between the two ends. The CDR3 length is 13 residues. CDR1 and CDR2 (germline): MDHEN, SYDVKM. Sequenced by immunoSEQ multiplex PCR; TCRdb stores in-frame clones only, minus some. The sample records about 120,000 clones, 95% to 97% being singletons. The V gene is TRBV28, the J gene TRBJ1-2; D is unclear. The sequence was obtained from a man between 18 and 35 years old in good health and CMV-seronegative. The sample taken for sequencing was PBMCs. CDR3 nucleotides: TGTGCCAGGACGACATGTACCGTCTATGGCTACACCTTC. Its translation: CARTTCTVYGYTF.